These 3 T cell receptor beta chains came from one sample sequenced in a study of T cells in Graves' hyperthyroidism and ophthalmopathy. TCR beta CDR3 regions were amplified from RNA. HTBI primers were employed in a first-round RT-PCR of the TCR CDR3. TCRdb re-derived calls from the multiplex PCR reads in MiXCR, one entry per CDR3 protein. The table has over 350,000 distinct CDR3 sequences, roughly 14% seen once; the top ten hold around 13%. Material for sequencing was blood. These receptors all stem from a man in his late teens or twenties with Graves' ophthalmopathy.

The chain uses TRBV6-1 and TRBJ2-5; TRBD2 agrees at 9 bases. V trimming: 6 bases; J trimming: 2 bases; junction bases outside the gene matches: 4. Germline V gene sequence: CDR1 MNHNS, CDR2 SASEGT. The length of the CDR3 is 14 residues. CDR3 in amino acids: CASSILAGQETQYF. CDR3 nucleotides: TGTGCCAGCAGCATCCTAGCGGGGCAAGAGACCCAGTACTTC.

This clonotype was counted at least ten times. This may come from a read error, since a much larger clone is one base off. V is TRBV7-2 and J is TRBJ1-1; D gene ambiguous. Germline V gene lookup returns CDR1 SGHTA and CDR2 FQGNSA. CDR3 length: 13 residues. V was shortened by 1 base and J by 3 bases, with 6 bases between the two germline ends. CDR3 sequence reads: CASSLGRYTEAFF. In DNA, the CDR3 is TGTGCCAGCAGCTTAGGAAGGTACACTGAAGCTTTCTTT.

The genes are TRBV24-1 and TRBJ2-5; D is unclear. Germline V lookup: CDR1 KGHDR, CDR2 SFDVKD. This CDR3 is 19 amino acids long. Trimming removed 1 base from V and 5 bases from J, with 25 bases in between. CDR3 region: CATSDLDKGLTPYIETQYF. The DNA for the CDR3 is TGTGCCACCAGTGATTTAGATAAGGGTTTAACCCCATATATCGAGACCCAGTACTTC.